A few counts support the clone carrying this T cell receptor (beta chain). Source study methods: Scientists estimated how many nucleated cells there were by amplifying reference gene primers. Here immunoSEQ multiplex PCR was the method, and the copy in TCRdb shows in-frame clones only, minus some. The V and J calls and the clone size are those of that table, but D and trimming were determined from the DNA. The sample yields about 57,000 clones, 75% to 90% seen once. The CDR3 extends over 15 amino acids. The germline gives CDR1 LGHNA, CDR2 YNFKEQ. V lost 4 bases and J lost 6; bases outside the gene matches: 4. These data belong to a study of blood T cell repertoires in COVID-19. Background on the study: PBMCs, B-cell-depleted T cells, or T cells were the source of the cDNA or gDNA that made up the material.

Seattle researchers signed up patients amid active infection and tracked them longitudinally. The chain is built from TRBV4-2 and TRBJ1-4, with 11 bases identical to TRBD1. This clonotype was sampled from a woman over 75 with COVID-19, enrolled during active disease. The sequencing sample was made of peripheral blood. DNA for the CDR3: TGTGCCAGCAGCCTAGCGGGACAGGGGGATGAAAAACTGTTTTTT. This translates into CASSLAGQGDEKLFF.